This T cell receptor (beta chain) was captured in a study of molecular identifiers for immune sequencing clone quantification. Study-level findings and limits: Over 98% of effector molecules, yet under 1% of naive-cell molecules, were held by clones above 20 RNA copies.

Of note for this clonotype: Its target is not known. A single base separates this from a much larger clone, so it may be a read error.

Sorting captured naive CD8 T cells as CD8+CD4-CCR7+CD45RA+. Previously described methods and listed TCR primers produced bulk TCR libraries. Each CDR3 protein is one row after TCRdb ran MiXCR on the PCR reads. The profile covers about 630,000 distinct CDR3 sequences, with approximately 24% appearing a single time and 0.6% to 0.9% taken by the ten largest. The germline CDR1 and CDR2 sequences are MGHDK and SYGVNS. The CDR3 totals 13 residues. Sequenced: naive CD8+ T cells from blood, with Jurkat cell RNA spiked in. Subset of the sample: FACS-sorted CD8+CD4-CCR7+CD45RA+ naive T cells. This rearrangement joins TRBV25-1 to TRBJ2-7; perhaps TRBD2 as D (5 bases). The source is a human donor in good health. Some libraries in this study had Jurkat cell RNA spiked in. The CDR3 sequence: CASSEPASYAQYF. As DNA, the CDR3 is TGTGCCAGCAGTGAACCCGCTAGCTACGCGCAGTACTTC.